The T cell receptor beta chain under discussion was sequenced for a study of cytomegalovirus exposure and HLA in healthy donors. Overall study: Previous work identified roughly 120 million unique TCR beta sequences from around 180 million T cells.

Healthy bone marrow donors made up the cohort. Amplification used 60 Vbeta primers and 13 Jbeta primers. Libraries were prepared by immunoSEQ multiplex PCR; TCRdb keeps only in-frame clonotypes and omits some of them. The table has 130,000 or so clones, approximately 57% seen once; the top ten hold over 1.5%. Notes on this clone: What it binds is unknown.

CDR1 and CDR2 (germline): SGHTA, FQGNSA. The V end was cut by 3 bases, the J end by 14 bases, with 22 bases between. This CDR3 has 14 residues. Findings and caveats of the study: An analysis was carried out later, and it reportedly showed fewer N-insertions in an Asian-associated ancestry cluster than the roughly 670-donor mean.

The J gene is TRBJ1-2, the V gene TRBV7-2; D gene uncertain. Sequencing was carried out using PBMCs. The clonotype was recovered from a male donor in good health and CMV-seronegative. The DNA of the CDR3 is TGTGCCAGCAGCTTGGGCGGAGGGAATAAGGTTTGGACCTTC. Translation: CASSLGGGNKVWTF.